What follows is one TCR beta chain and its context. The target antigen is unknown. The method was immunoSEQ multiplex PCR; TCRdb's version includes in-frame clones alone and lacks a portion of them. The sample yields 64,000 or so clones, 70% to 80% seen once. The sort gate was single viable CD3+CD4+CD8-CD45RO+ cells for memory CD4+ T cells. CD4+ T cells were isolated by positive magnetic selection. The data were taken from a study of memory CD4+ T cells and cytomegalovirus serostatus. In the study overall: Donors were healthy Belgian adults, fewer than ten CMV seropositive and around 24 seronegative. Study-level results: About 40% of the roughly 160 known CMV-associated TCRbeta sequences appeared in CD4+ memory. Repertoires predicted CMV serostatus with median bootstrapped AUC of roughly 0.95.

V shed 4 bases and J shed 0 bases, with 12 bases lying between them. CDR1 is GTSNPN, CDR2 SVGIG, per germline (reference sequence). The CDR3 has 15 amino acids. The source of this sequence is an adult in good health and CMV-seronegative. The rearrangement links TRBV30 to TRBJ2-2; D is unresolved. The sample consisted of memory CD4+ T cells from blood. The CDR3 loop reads CAWNMNTANTGELFF. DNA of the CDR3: TGTGCCTGGAATATGAATACCGCGAACACCGGGGAGCTGTTTTTT. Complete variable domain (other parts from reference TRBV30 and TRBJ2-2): SQTIHQWPATLVQPVGSPLSLECTVEGTSNPNLYWYRQAAGRGLQLLFYSVGIGQISSEVPQNLSASRPQDRQFILSSKKLLLSDSGFYLCAWNMNTANTGELFFGEGSRLTVL.